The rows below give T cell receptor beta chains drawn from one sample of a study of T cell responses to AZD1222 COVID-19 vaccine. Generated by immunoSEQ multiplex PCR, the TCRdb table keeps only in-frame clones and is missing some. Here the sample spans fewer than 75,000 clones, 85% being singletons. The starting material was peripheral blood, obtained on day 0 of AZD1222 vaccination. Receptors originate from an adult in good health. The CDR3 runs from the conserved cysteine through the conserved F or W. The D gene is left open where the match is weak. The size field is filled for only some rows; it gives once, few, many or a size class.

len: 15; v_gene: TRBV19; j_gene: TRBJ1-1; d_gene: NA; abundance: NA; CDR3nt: TGTGCCAGTAGTATAAGTGGCAGCGGGCACACTGAAGCTTTCTTT; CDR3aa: CASSISGSGHTEAFF
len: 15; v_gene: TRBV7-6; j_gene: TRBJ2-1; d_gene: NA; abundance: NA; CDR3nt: TGTGCCAGCAGCTCCCAGGGGCCCTACTACAATGAGCAGTTCTTC; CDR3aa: CASSSQGPYYNEQFF
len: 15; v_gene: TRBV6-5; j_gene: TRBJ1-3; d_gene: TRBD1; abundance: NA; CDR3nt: TGTGCCAGCACCGCGCAGGGGGCGGGTGGAAACACCATATATTTT; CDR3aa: CASTAQGAGGNTIYF
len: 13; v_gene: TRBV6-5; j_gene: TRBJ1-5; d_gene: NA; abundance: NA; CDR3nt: TGTGCCAGCATAGGGTGGGGGGATCAGCCCCAGCATTTT; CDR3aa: CASIGWGDQPQHF
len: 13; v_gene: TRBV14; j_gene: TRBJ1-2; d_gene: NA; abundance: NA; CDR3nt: TGTGCCAGCAGCCAAGACTTGGGGGGAGGCTACACCTTC; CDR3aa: CASSQDLGGGYTF
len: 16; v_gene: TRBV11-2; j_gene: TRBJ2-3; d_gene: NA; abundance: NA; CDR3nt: TGTGCCAGCAGTCTGGCTCATGGCGGGGGCACAGATACGCAGTATTTT; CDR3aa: CASSLAHGGGTDTQYF
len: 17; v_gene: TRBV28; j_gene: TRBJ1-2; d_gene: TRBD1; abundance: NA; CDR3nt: TGTGCCAGCAGTAGTACAGAAGCGGGACAGATCCCCTATGGCTACACCTTC; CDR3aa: CASSSTEAGQIPYGYTF
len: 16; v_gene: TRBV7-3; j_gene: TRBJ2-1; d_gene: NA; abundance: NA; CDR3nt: TGTGCCAGCAGCCGCACAGGGAAGGCCTCCTACAATGAGCAGTTCTTC; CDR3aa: CASSRTGKASYNEQFF
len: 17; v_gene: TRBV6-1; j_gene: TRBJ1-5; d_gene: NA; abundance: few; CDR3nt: TGTGCCAGCAGTGAAGCGGGGCTTAGAGGGCCGGGTCAGCCCCAGCATTTT; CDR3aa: CASSEAGLRGPGQPQHF
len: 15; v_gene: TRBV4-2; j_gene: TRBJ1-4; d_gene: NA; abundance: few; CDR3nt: TGTGCCAGCAGCCAGGCGGGAGACCTTAATGAAAAACTGTTTTTT; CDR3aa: CASSQAGDLNEKLFF
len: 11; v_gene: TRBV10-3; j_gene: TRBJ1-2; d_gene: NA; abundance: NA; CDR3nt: TGTGCCATCGGGACTGACTATGGCTACACCTTC; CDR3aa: CAIGTDYGYTF
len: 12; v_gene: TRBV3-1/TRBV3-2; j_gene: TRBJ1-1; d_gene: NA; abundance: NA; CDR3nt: TGTGCCAGCAGCCAAGGATTCGGGGAAGCTTTCTTT; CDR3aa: CASSQGFGEAFF
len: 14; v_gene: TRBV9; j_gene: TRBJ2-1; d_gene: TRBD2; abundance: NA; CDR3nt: TGTGCCAGCAGCGTCTCTAGCGGGAACAATGAGCAGTTCTTC; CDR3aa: CASSVSSGNNEQFF
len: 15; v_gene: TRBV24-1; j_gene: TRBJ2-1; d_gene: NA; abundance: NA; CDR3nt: TGTGCCACCAGTGACCCCCAGGGGAACTACAATGAGCAGTTCTTC; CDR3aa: CATSDPQGNYNEQFF
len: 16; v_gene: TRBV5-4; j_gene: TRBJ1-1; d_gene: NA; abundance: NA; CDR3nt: TGTGCCAGCAGCTCAGGGGAGTTTGGTAGTGATGGTGAAGCTTTCTTT; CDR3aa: CASSSGEFGSDGEAFF
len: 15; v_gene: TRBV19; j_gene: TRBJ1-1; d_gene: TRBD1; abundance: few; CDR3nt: TGTGCCAGTAGTGCCTGGGACAGGGGACACACTGAAGCTTTCTTT; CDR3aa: CASSAWDRGHTEAFF
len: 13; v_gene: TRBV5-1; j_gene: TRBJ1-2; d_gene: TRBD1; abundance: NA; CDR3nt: TGCGCCAGCAGCCAACTGACAGGGGACGGCTACACCTTC; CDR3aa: CASSQLTGDGYTF
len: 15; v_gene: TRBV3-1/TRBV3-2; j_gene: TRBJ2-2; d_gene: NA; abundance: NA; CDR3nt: TGTGCCAGCAGCCCAGCGGGTGTAAACACCGGGGAGCTGTTTTTT; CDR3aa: CASSPAGVNTGELFF
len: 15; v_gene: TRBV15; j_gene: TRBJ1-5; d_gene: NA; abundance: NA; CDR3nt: TGTGCCACCAGCAGAAGGGGGAATAGCAATCAGCCCCAGCATTTT; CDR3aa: CATSRRGNSNQPQHF
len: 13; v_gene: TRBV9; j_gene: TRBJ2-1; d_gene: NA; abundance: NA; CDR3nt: TGTGCCAGCAGCCTCGATGTAGCCAATGAGCAGTTCTTC; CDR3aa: CASSLDVANEQFF
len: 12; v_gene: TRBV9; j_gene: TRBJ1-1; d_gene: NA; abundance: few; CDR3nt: TGTGCCAGCAGCCCCCTAAACACTGAAGCTTTCTTT; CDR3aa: CASSPLNTEAFF
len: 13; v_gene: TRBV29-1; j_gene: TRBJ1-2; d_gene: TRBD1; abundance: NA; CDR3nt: TGCAGCGTTGACAGGGGGCTCGGCTATGGCTACACCTTC; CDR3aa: CSVDRGLGYGYTF
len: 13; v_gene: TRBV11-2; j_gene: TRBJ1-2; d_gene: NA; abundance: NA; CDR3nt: TGTGCCAGCAGCTTAGACAGGGGTAGTGGCTACACCTTC; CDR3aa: CASSLDRGSGYTF
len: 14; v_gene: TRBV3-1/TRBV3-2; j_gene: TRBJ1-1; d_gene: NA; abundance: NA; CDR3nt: TGTGCCAGCGGGGGTCCGGGCGGGGGCACTGAAGCTTTCTTT; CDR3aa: CASGGPGGGTEAFF
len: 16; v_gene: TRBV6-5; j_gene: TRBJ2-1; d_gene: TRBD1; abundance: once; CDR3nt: TGTGCCAGCAGTTACGGGGGACAGGGACGCTACAATGAGCAGTTCTTC; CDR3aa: CASSYGGQGRYNEQFF
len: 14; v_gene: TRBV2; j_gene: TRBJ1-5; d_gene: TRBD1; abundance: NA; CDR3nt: TGTGCCAGCAGTGAATCAGGGGGCCGGCAGCCCCAGCATTTT; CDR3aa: CASSESGGRQPQHF
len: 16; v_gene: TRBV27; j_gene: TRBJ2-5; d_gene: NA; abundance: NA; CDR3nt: TGTGCCAGCAGTATCGGGCCGGGACCAGGGAAAGAGACCCAGTACTTC; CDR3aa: CASSIGPGPGKETQYF